One sample yielded the 23 T cell receptor beta chains listed below, sequenced in a study of T-cell memory formation after mild COVID-19. MiXCR was run by TCRdb on the 5' RACE reads, yielding one entry per CDR3 protein. Seen here are fewer than 250,000 distinct CDR3 sequences, 27% observed once, and the top ten hold over 9.5%. The material sequenced was PBMCs or a T cell subset sorted from them (not recorded which). The receptor set was obtained from an adult woman who had mild COVID-19 (a few samples of this study predate the infection). Cell type and time point are not known.

This clonotype showed up just a few times. The DNA of the CDR3 is TGTGCCAGCAGCATAGACAGGGGGGCCATGAACACTGAAGCTTTCTTT. Translated: CASSIDRGAMNTEAFF. The chain carries TRBV2 and TRBJ1-1; TRBD1 matches 9 bases. The CDR3 covers 16 residues. Unmatched junction bases numbered 8, after V lost 6 bases and J lost 0 bases. Germline-derived CDR1 and CDR2 are SNHLY and FYNNEI.

With respect to this clonotype: At one end the junction does not follow the germline gene, possibly because of a read error. The genes are TRBV7-7 and TRBJ2-5, with 10 bases aligning to TRBD1. CDR3 length: 16 residues. Germline loops: CDR1 SSHAT, CDR2 FNYEAQ (reference sequence). The CDR3 sequence is CASSSPGQGYQETQYF. CDR3 nucleotides: TGTGCTAGCAGCTCTCCGGGACAGGGGTACCAAGAGACCCAGTACTTC.

This clonotype was picked up a small number of times. The gene calls are TRBV7-6 and TRBJ2-5; the D gene could be TRBD1 or TRBD2 (5 bases each). V lost 1 base to trimming and J lost 0 bases, with 6 bases between them. The germline V gene has CDR1 SGHVS and CDR2 FNYEAQ. CDR3 length equals 14 residues. In nucleotides, the CDR3 is TGTGCCAGCAGCTTAGGGGGGTACCAAGAGACCCAGTACTTC. This translates into CASSLGGYQETQYF.

This clonotype was counted between two and nine times. The chain recombines TRBV7-2 with TRBJ2-3; tentatively, D is TRBD2 (5 bases). Trimming took off 3 bases at V and 0 bases at J, with 7 bases between the two ends. Germline lookup yields CDR1 SGHTA and CDR2 FQGNSA. There are 14 residues in the CDR3. CDR3 sequence: CASSFGVSTDTQYF. The CDR3 DNA follows: TGTGCCAGCAGCTTCGGGGTTAGCACAGATACGCAGTATTTT.

The chain is built from TRBV5-1 and TRBJ2-3, with 7 nucleotides matching TRBD1. J gave up 5 bases and V 2 bases, and 5 bases lay outside the gene matches. The CDR3 runs 14 residues. The germline CDR1 and CDR2 sequences are SGHRS and YFSETQ. In DNA form, the CDR3 reads TGCGCCAGCAGCTTCGGGACAGATGTAGATACGCAGTATTTT. Translating gives CASSFGTDVDTQYF.

The chain combines TRBV20-1 with TRBJ2-3; 11 bases align to TRBD1. The J segment lost 3 bases and the V segment lost 3 bases, leaving 5 bases of the junction unmatched. Germline CDR1 is DFQATT and CDR2 is SNEGSKA (reference sequence). The CDR3 spans 15 residues. The CDR3 loop is CSARDRGLGTDTQYF. The CDR3 bases are TGCAGTGCTAGGGACAGGGGGCTAGGGACAGATACGCAGTATTTT.

There are many counts of this clonotype. The V call is TRBV5-5, the J call TRBJ1-6; D unresolved. CDR1 and CDR2 (germline): SGHKS, YYEKEE (reference sequence). This CDR3 has 17 residues. V lost 4 bases and J lost 7, with 21 bases in between. In nucleotides, the CDR3 is TGTGCCAGCAGCCCGCTTACGCTGACGGATGGGAATTCACCCCTCCACTTT. Translation gives CASSPLTLTDGNSPLHF. Combining the CDR3 with reference TRBV5-5 and TRBJ1-6 gives the whole variable domain DAGVTQSPTHLIKTRGQQVTLRCSPISGHKSVSWYQQVLGQGPQFIFQYYEKEERGRGNFPDRFSARQFPNYSSELNVNALLLGDSALYLCASSPLTLTDGNSPLHFGNGTRLTVT.

The chain is built from TRBV5-1 and TRBJ1-2; 10 nucleotides match TRBD1. The V gene's germline CDR1 is SGHRS and CDR2 YFSETQ. V was pared by 4 bases and J by 9 bases, with 12 bases of the junction left unmatched. The CDR3 runs 15 residues. In nucleotides, the CDR3 is TGCGCCAGCAGCCCTGTCCAGGGACAGGGGTCGCGCTACACCTTC. As protein: CASSPVQGQGSRYTF.

This clonotype was recorded a few times. The rearrangement links TRBV7-2 to TRBJ2-1; 15 bases map to TRBD2. V dropped 5 bases and J dropped 0; count of bases not matched to a gene: 8. Germline CDR1 reads SGHTA; CDR2 reads FQGNSA. The length of the CDR3 is 19 residues. The CDR3 DNA is TGTGCCAGCAGCAAGGGACTAGCGGGAGGTGGGCCCTCCTACAATGAGCAGTTCTTC. Translating gives CASSKGLAGGGPSYNEQFF.

The table lists this clonotype with a few counts. The chain joins TRBV27 to TRBJ2-7; 8 positions agree with TRBD1. The germline CDR1 and CDR2 sequences are MNHEY and SMNVEV (reference sequence). The CDR3 has 14 amino acids. V dropped 7 bases and J dropped 4; count of bases not matched to a gene: 9. In nucleotides, the CDR3 is TGTGCCAGCATCGGACAGGGATTCCCTTACGAGCAGTACTTC. Its translation is CASIGQGFPYEQYF.

This chain connects TRBV6-1 to TRBJ2-7; TRBD2 matches 16 bases. V dropped 3 bases and J dropped 0; count of bases not matched to a gene: 2. CDR1 and CDR2 (germline): MNHNS, SASEGT. The CDR3 has 17 residues. The CDR3 bases are TGTGCCAGCAGTGAGGGACTAGCGGGAGGGTCCTCCTACGAGCAGTACTTC. Translation: CASSEGLAGGSSYEQYF.

The chain carries TRBV20-1 and TRBJ2-3; 13 bases agree with TRBD2. CDR1 and CDR2 from the germline V gene are DFQATT and SNEGSKA (reference sequence). CDR3 length equals 16 residues. V was pared by 2 bases and J by 2 bases, with 4 bases of the junction left unmatched. The CDR3, as DNA: TGCAGTGCTAGATGGGGGACTAGCGGGAACACAGATACGCAGTATTTT. Translated, it gives CSARWGTSGNTDTQYF.

This chain connects TRBV7-6 to TRBJ1-2; D not certain. Trimming pared 0 bases from V and 2 bases from J, leaving 7 bases between. The CDR3 loop spans 14 amino acids. Germline assignment: CDR1 SGHVS and CDR2 FNYEAQ. CDR3 in DNA: TGTGCCAGCAGCTTAGCGGCGGGAAACTATGGCTACACCTTC. Its protein product is CASSLAAGNYGYTF.

The V and J genes are TRBV7-9 and TRBJ1-2; 7 bases are a match to TRBD1. The germline V gene encodes CDR1 SEHNR and CDR2 FQNEAQ (reference sequence). The V gene end was trimmed by 3 bases and the J gene end by 6 bases; junction bases not matched to a gene: 4. CDR3 size: 13 residues. The CDR3 reads CASSFRGGDGYTF. CDR3 DNA: TGTGCCAGCAGCTTCAGGGGGGGAGATGGCTACACCTTC.

The gene calls are TRBV24-1 and TRBJ1-2, with D hard to call. This CDR3 region has 14 residues. V gave up 1 base and J gave up 1 base, with 6 bases separating them. Germline assignment: CDR1 KGHDR and CDR2 SFDVKD. CDR3 protein: CATSDLTGNYGYTF. Here the CDR3 DNA reads TGTGCCACCAGTGATTTAACCGGTAACTATGGCTACACCTTC.

The genes are TRBV30 and TRBJ2-5; D gene uncertain. CDR1 and CDR2 (germline): GTSNPN, SVGIG (reference sequence). With 3 bases removed from V and 4 bases from J, the gap between germline ends came to 9 bases. The CDR3 totals 12 residues. The CDR3 DNA is TGTGCCTGGAGCCCATTGGGAGAGACCCAGTACTTC. It is translated as CAWSPLGETQYF.

This clonotype has a handful of counts. The chain employs TRBV29-1 and TRBJ2-1; D gene uncertain. The CDR3 has 13 amino acids. V was pared by 3 bases and J by 9 bases, with 15 bases between. Germline CDR1 SQVTM, CDR2 ANQGSEA. CDR3: CSVDYWGSSEQFF. CDR3 sequence (DNA): TGCAGCGTTGATTATTGGGGATCTAGTGAGCAGTTCTTC.

This clonotype was counted between two and nine times. The chain combines TRBV5-1 with TRBJ2-2, with 8 bases aligning to TRBD1. The CDR3 spans 16 residues. CDR1 is SGHRS and CDR2 is YFSETQ in the germline V gene. Unmatched junction bases numbered 5, after V lost 0 bases and J lost 4 bases. For the CDR3, the DNA is TGCGCCAGCAGCTTGGGCCGGACAGGGCTCACCGGGGAGCTGTTTTTT. It translates to CASSLGRTGLTGELFF.

The chain combines TRBV27 with TRBJ1-1; D perhaps matches TRBD1 (6 bases). Germline values: CDR1 MNHEY, CDR2 SMNVEV (reference sequence). V gave up 2 bases and J gave up 4 bases, with 11 bases separating them. This CDR3 contains 14 residues. CDR3 DNA: TGTGCCAGCAGTTTACTACAGGGAACCACTGAAGCTTTCTTT. As protein: CASSLLQGTTEAFF.

This sequence joins TRBV4-1 and TRBJ1-4, with a tentative D call TRBD1 (6 bases). V was trimmed by 2 bases and J by 4 bases, leaving 8 bases between them. CDR1 is MGHRA and CDR2 is YSYEKL in the germline V gene. This CDR3 has 14 amino acids. DNA of the CDR3: TGCGCCAGCAGCCAACAGGGGAATAATGAAAAACTGTTTTTT. This gives the protein CASSQQGNNEKLFF.

The chain uses TRBV9 and TRBJ2-5, with 10 bases that match TRBD2. The CDR3 spans 17 residues. J gave up 6 bases and V 3 bases, and 14 bases lay outside the gene matches. Germline-derived CDR1 and CDR2 are SGDLS and YYNGEE. In DNA form, the CDR3 reads TGTGCCAGCAGCGAGGAGGGGCTAGCGGGAGTCGGAAAGACCCAGTACTTC. Amino acids: CASSEEGLAGVGKTQYF.

This chain uses TRBV19 with TRBJ2-1; 8 nucleotides align to TRBD1. Germline CDR1 LNHDA, CDR2 SQIVND (reference sequence). V lost 10 bases and J lost 8; bases outside the gene matches: 7. CDR3 length: 12 residues. DNA for the CDR3: TGTGCCACCTATGACAGGGGCCATGAGCAGTTCTTC. Translation gives CATYDRGHEQFF.

This clonotype was detected once. V and J are TRBV29-1 and TRBJ2-5, with no clear D. In germline, CDR1 is SQVTM, CDR2 ANQGSEA. Trimming shortened V by 2 bases and J by 5 bases, and 18 bases separated the two germline ends. The CDR3 totals 15 residues. CDR3 region: CSVEWGKVELETQYF. CDR3 bases: TGCAGCGTTGAATGGGGAAAGGTGGAATTGGAGACCCAGTACTTC.